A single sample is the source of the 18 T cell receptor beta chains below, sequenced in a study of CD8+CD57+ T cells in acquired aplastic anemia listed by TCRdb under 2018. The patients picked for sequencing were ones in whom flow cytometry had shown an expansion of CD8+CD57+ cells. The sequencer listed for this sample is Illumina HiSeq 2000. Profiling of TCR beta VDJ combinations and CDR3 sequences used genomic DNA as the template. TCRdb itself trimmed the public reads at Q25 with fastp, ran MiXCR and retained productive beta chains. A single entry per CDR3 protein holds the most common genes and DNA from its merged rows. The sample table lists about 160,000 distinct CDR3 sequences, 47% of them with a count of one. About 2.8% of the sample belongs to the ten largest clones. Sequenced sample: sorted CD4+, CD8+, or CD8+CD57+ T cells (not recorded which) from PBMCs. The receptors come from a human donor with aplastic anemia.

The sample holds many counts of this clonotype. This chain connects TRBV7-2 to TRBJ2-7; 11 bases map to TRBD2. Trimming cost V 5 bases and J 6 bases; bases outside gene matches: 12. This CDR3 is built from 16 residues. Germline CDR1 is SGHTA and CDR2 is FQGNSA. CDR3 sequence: CASSRPTSGIPLEQYF. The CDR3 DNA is TGTGCCAGCAGCCGACCGACTAGCGGGATTCCCCTCGAGCAGTACTTC.

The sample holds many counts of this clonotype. The CDR3 nucleotides read TGTGCCACCAGTAAGCCTAGCGGGAGCCCAAATGAGCAGTTCTTC. Encoded protein: CATSKPSGSPNEQFF. The genes are TRBV24-1 and TRBJ2-1; 10 nucleotides agree with TRBD2. From germline, CDR1 is KGHDR and CDR2 SFDVKD. The CDR3 length is 15 residues. V trimming: 6 bases; J trimming: 7 bases; junction bases outside the gene matches: 8.

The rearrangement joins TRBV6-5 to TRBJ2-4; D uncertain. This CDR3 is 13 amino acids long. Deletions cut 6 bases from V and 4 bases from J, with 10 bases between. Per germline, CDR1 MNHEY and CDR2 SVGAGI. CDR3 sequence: CASRLDLKNIQYF. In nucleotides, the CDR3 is TGTGCCAGCAGGCTAGACCTTAAAAACATTCAGTACTTC.

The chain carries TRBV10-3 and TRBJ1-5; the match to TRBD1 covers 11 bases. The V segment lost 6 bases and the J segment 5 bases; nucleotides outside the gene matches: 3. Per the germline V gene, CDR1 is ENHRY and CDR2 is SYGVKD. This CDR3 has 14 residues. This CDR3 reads CAIRDRGQYQPQHF. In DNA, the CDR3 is TGTGCCATCAGGGACAGGGGGCAATATCAGCCCCAGCATTTT.

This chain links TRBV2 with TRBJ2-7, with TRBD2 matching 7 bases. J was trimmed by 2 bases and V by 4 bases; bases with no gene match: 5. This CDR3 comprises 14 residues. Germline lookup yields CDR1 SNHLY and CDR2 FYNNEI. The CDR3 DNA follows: TGTGCCAGCAGTGGACGGGGGGTTACCTACGAGCAGTACTTC. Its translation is CASSGRGVTYEQYF. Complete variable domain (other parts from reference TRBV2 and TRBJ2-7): EPEVTQTPSHQVTQMGQEVILRCVPISNHLYFYWYRQILGQKVEFLVSFYNNEISEKSEIFDDQFSVERPDGSNFTLKIRSTKLEDSAMYFCASSGRGVTYEQYFGPGTRLTVT.

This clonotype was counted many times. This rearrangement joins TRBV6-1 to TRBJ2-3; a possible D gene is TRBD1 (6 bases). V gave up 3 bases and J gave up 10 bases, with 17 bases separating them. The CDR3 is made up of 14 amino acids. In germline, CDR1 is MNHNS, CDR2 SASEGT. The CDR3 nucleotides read TGTGCCAGCAGTGATTGGGCAGGGTCAGGGGCGCAGTATTTT. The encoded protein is CASSDWAGSGAQYF.

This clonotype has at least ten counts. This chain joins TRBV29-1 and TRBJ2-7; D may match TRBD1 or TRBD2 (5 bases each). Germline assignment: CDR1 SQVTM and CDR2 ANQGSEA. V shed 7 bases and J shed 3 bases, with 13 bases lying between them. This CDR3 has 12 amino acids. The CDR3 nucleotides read TGCAGCGGAAGGGACGGAGTCTACGAGCAGTACTTC. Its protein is CSGRDGVYEQYF.

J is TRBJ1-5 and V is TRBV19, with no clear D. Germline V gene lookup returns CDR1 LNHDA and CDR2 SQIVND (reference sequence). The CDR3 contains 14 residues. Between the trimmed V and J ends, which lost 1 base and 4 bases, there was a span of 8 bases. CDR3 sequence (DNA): TGTGCCAGTAGTATAGCAGAGAGAAATCAGCCCCAGCATTTT. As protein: CASSIAERNQPQHF.

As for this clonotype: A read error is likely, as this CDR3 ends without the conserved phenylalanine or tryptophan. Written as DNA, the CDR3 is TGTGCCACCAGCGAAGGCAGGTCCACTGAAGCTTTCTTA. Its protein is CATSEGRSTEAFL. The chain has TRBV15 and TRBJ1-1; D call uncertain. This CDR3 contains 13 residues. V lost 5 bases to trimming and J lost 4 bases, with 11 bases between them. Germline CDR1 LNHNV, CDR2 YYDKDF (reference sequence).

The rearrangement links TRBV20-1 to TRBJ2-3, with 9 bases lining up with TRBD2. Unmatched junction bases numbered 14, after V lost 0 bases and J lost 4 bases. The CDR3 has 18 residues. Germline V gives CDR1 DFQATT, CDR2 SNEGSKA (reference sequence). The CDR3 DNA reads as TGCAGTGCTAGAGATGAGTTTCGTGCGGGAGGGCCGCCAGATACGCAGTATTTT. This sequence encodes CSARDEFRAGGPPDTQYF.

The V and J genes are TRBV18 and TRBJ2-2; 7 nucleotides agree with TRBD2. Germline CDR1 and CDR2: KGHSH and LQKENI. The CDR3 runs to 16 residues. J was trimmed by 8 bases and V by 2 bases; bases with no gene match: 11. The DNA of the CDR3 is TGTGCCAGCTCACCATCGTCCCGACTAGCCGGGGGGGAGCTGTTTTTT. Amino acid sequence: CASSPSSRLAGGELFF.

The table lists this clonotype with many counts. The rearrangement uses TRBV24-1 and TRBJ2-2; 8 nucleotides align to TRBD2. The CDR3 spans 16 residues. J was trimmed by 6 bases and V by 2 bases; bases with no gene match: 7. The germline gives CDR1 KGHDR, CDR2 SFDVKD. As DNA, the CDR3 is TGTGCCACCAGTGATTCGGGGGGGACCGCGGCCGGGGAGCTGTTTTTT. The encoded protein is CATSDSGGTAAGELFF.

This chain's CDR3 is CAISDPTEGRYGYTF. The CDR3 DNA reads TGTGCCATCAGTGATCCCACGGAGGGGCGGTATGGCTACACCTTC. V is TRBV10-3 and J is TRBJ1-2, with a possible D match to TRBD1 (5 bases). The CDR3 extends over 15 amino acids. Germline lookup yields CDR1 ENHRY and CDR2 SYGVKD. V was cut by 3 bases and J by 5 bases, with 16 bases left in between.

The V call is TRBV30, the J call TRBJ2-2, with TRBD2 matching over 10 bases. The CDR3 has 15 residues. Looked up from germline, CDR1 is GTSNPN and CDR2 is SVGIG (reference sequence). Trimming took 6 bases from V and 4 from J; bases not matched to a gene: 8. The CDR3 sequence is CACIPSGSLTGELFF. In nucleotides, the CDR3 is TGTGCCTGCATCCCTAGCGGGAGCCTCACCGGGGAGCTGTTTTTT. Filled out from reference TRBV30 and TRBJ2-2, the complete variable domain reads SQTIHQWPATLVQPVGSPLSLECTVEGTSNPNLYWYRQAAGRGLQLLFYSVGIGQISSEVPQNLSASRPQDRQFILSSKKLLLSDSGFYLCACIPSGSLTGELFFGEGSRLTVL.

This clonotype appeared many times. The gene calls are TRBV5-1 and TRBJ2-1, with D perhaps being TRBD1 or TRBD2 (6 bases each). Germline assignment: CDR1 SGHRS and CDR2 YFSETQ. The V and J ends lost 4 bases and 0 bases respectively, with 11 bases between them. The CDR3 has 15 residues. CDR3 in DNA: TGCGCCAGCAGCCCCGAGGGGGGCTCCTACAATGAGCAGTTCTTC. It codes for CASSPEGGSYNEQFF.

The CDR3 bases are TGCAGCGTGGGGAATGGGCTGAACACTGAAGCTTTCTTT. Protein: CSVGNGLNTEAFF. This chain joins TRBV29-1 and TRBJ1-1, with D hard to call. Germline V gives CDR1 SQVTM, CDR2 ANQGSEA. The CDR3 is 13 amino acids. Trimming left V 6 bases short and J 0 bases short, with 11 bases between.

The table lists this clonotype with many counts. The CDR3 protein is CASSSLGTGLAVNEQFF. DNA of the CDR3: TGTGCCAGCAGCTCCTTAGGGACCGGACTGGCGGTCAATGAGCAGTTCTTC. The chain couples TRBV7-9 to TRBJ2-1; the D gene could be TRBD1 or TRBD2 (5 bases each). The CDR3 loop spans 17 amino acids. The germline V gene encodes CDR1 SEHNR and CDR2 FQNEAQ (reference sequence). The germline V and J ends were trimmed by 4 bases and 6 bases, with 22 bases remaining between them.

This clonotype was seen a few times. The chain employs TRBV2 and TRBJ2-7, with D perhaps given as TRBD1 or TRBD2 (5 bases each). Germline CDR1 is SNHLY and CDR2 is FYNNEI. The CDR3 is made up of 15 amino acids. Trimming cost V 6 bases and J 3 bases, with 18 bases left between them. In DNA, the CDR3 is TGTGCCAGCAGCTCATACGGGGCGAACCTCTACGAGCAGTACTTC. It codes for CASSSYGANLYEQYF.